This TCR beta chain was identified in a study of shared clonotypes between healthy human individuals. The study's findings and limits: When naive CD4 clonotypes were compared across a few donors, roughly 4.9% were shared.

The repertoire was sequenced with immunoSEQ multiplex PCR; TCRdb's copy has only in-frame clones and lacks some. The table shows 1.5 million to 2.5 million clones, with approximately 94% occurring only once. Naive CD8 isolation took CD45RO-negative cells positively selected for CCR7 and excluded terminally differentiated effector memory CD45RA+ cells. For this clone: Its antigen is not known.

CDR3 length: 16 residues. V was shortened by 2 bases and J by 4 bases, with 18 bases between the two germline ends. The germline V gene encodes CDR1 MDHEN and CDR2 SYDVKM. The TCR originated in a young man in good health. The gene calls are TRBV28 and TRBJ2-7, with D tentatively TRBD1 (5 bases). Material: naive CD8+ T cells sorted from blood. The CDR3 region has the DNA TGTGCCAGCAGTTTACATTTTGACAGCACCTGGTACGAGCAGTACTTC. This encodes CASSLHFDSTWYEQYF.